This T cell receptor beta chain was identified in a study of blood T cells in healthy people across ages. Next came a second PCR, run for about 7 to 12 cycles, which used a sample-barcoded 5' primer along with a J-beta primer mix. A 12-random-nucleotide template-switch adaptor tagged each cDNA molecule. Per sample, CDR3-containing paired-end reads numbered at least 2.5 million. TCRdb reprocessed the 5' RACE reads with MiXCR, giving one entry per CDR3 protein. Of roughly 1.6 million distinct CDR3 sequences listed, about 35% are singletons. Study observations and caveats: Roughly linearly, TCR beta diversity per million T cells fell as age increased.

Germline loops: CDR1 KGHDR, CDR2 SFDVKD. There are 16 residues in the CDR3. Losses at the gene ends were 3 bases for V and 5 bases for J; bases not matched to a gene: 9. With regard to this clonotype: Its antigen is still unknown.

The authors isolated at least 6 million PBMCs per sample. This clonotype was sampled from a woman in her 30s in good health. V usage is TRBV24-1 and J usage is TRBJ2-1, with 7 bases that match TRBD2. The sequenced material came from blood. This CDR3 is CATSDRLALSNNEQFF. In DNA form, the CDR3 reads TGTGCCACCAGTGATCGACTAGCCCTATCGAACAATGAGCAGTTCTTC.